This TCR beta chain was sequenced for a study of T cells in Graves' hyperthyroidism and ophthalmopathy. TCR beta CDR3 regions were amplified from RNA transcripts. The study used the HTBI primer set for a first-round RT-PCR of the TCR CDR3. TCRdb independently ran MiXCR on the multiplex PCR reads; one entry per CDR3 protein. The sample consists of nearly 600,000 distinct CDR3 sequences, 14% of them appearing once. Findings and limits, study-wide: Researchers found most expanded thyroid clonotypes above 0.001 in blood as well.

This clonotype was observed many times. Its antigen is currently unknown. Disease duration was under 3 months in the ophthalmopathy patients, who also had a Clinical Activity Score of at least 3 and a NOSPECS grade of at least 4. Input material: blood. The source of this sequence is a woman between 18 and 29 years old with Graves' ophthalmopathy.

The CDR3 DNA is TGTGCCAGCAGTTTGGGGACAGGGGCGTCCGAAAAACTGTTTTTT. Residues: CASSLGTGASEKLFF. The V and J genes are TRBV12-3 or TRBV12-4 and TRBJ1-4, with 10 bases aligning to TRBD1. Germline trimming cut 3 bases from V and 8 bases from J; bases unmatched to any gene: 6. This CDR3 contains 15 residues.